The 9 T cell receptor beta chains given below trace back to one sample, sequenced in a study of cytomegalovirus exposure and HLA in healthy donors. PCR involved 60 Vbeta and 13 Jbeta primers. The method was immunoSEQ multiplex PCR; TCRdb's version includes in-frame clones alone and lacks a portion of them. The sample has over 150,000 clones; about 83% are singletons. Sequences were obtained from PBMCs. These receptors all stem from a woman aged 25-40 years in good health and CMV-seronegative.

This clone appeared a few times. The chain carries TRBV30 and TRBJ2-1, with 7 bases matching TRBD2. The trim removed 4 bases at V and 5 bases at J, leaving 11 bases unmatched. The germline V gene has CDR1 GTSNPN and CDR2 SVGIG (reference sequence). This CDR3 has 15 amino acids. CDR3 sequence: CAWTHYAGTNNEQFF. CDR3 nucleotide sequence: TGTGCCTGGACCCATTATGCAGGGACTAACAATGAGCAGTTCTTC. Variable domain in full (rest from reference TRBV30 and TRBJ2-1): SQTIHQWPATLVQPVGSPLSLECTVEGTSNPNLYWYRQAAGRGLQLLFYSVGIGQISSEVPQNLSASRPQDRQFILSSKKLLLSDSGFYLCAWTHYAGTNNEQFFGPGTRLTVL.

The sample holds a few counts of this clone. V usage is TRBV5-1 and J usage is TRBJ1-5; D not resolved. Germline CDR1 SGHRS, CDR2 YFSETQ. Trimming pared 0 bases from V and 2 bases from J, leaving 15 bases between. This CDR3 is 17 amino acids long. CDR3 residues: CASSLVPPGRGNQPQHF. CDR3 coding DNA: TGCGCCAGCAGCTTGGTTCCCCCTGGTCGGGGCAATCAGCCCCAGCATTTT.

The V gene is TRBV7-8, the J gene TRBJ2-1, with 7 bases lining up with TRBD2. CDR3 size: 14 residues. Per the germline V gene, CDR1 is SGHVS and CDR2 is FQNEAQ. Trimming cost V 2 bases and J 12 bases; bases outside gene matches: 10. CDR3: CASSLRFGGFGQFF. DNA for the CDR3: TGTGCCAGCAGCTTAAGGTTCGGGGGGTTCGGGCAGTTCTTC.

The chain recombines TRBV18 with TRBJ2-3; D is unclear. The CDR3 covers 13 residues. Trimming took off 2 bases at V and 0 bases at J, with 3 bases between the two ends. CDR1 KGHSH and CDR2 LQKENI come from the germline V gene. DNA of the CDR3: TGTGCCAGCTCACCAACTAGCACAGATACGCAGTATTTT. This gives the protein CASSPTSTDTQYF.

The rearrangement links TRBV9 to TRBJ2-1; 8 bases agree with TRBD2. CDR1 and CDR2 from the germline V gene are SGDLS and YYNGEE. This CDR3 is built from 15 residues. V dropped 0 bases and J dropped 5; count of bases not matched to a gene: 4. CDR3 in amino acids: CASSVGVAGNNEQFF. In nucleotides, the CDR3 is TGTGCCAGCAGCGTAGGGGTAGCGGGAAACAATGAGCAGTTCTTC.

In this sample, this clone turned up once. The chain is built from TRBV7-3 and TRBJ2-4; TRBD2 aligns across 11 bases. Germline CDR1 reads SGHTA; CDR2 reads FQGTGA. The J segment lost 7 bases and the V segment lost 2 bases, leaving 7 bases of the junction unmatched. This CDR3 spans 16 amino acids. The CDR3, as DNA: TGTGCCAGCAGCTTAGCTAGCGGGAGGAGCGGGAACATTCAGTACTTC. This sequence encodes CASSLASGRSGNIQYF.

This clone showed up just a few times. V is TRBV4-3 and J is TRBJ2-4; a possible D gene is TRBD1 (6 bases). Trimming stripped 4 bases from V and 0 bases from J, with 16 bases between. This CDR3 comprises 17 residues. Germline CDR1 LGHNA, CDR2 YSLEER. This CDR3 reads CASSPYTGSVAKNIQYF. CDR3 DNA sequence: TGCGCCAGCAGCCCCTACACAGGGTCGGTAGCCAAAAACATTCAGTACTTC.

Points on this clone: The final CDR3 position lacks the conserved phenylalanine or tryptophan, pointing to a likely read error. As DNA, the CDR3 is TGTGCCAGCAGCTTAGGACAGGGGGCTTTGGGGGACGAGCAGTACCTC. Its translation: CASSLGQGALGDEQYL. The rearrangement links TRBV7-6 to TRBJ2-7, with 10 bases aligning to TRBD1. This CDR3 has 16 residues. Germline CDR1 reads SGHVS; CDR2 reads FNYEAQ. The V segment lost 1 base and the J segment 5 bases; nucleotides outside the gene matches: 8.

The CDR3 loop reads CASSLKTKQYGYTF. CDR3 DNA: TGTGCCAGCAGCTTAAAGACTAAGCAGTATGGCTACACCTTC. The chain employs TRBV13 and TRBJ1-2; D gene uncertain. In germline, CDR1 is PRHDT, CDR2 FYEKMQ (reference sequence). The length of the CDR3 is 14 residues. Trimming left V 2 bases short and J 5 bases short, with 12 bases between.